This T cell receptor beta chain was recorded in a study of T cells in Graves' hyperthyroidism and ophthalmopathy. Study background: Peripheral blood was acquired at first diagnosis, ahead of any therapy whatsoever. Study-wide results and caveats: Appearing also in blood were most of the thyroid clonotypes expanded above 0.001. The model foresaw ophthalmopathy a median roughly 6.3 months prior to onset.

Ophthalmopathy cases scored 3 or more on the Clinical Activity Score and 4 or more on NOSPECS grade, with duration below 3 months. Using RNA transcripts as the source, TCR beta CDR3 regions were amplified. HTBI primers were employed in a first-round RT-PCR of the TCR CDR3. TCRdb itself ran the multiplex PCR reads through MiXCR, one entry per CDR3 protein. The profile shows 300,000 to 450,000 distinct CDR3 sequences, 13% to 15% of them singletons. This clonotype was seen repeatedly, ten times or more. As yet, its antigen is unknown. The CDR3 extends over 15 amino acids. V was trimmed by 4 bases and J by 0 bases, leaving 9 bases between them. CDR1 and CDR2 (germline): SGHTA, FQGNSA.

The source of this sequence is a woman aged 25 to 45 with Graves' ophthalmopathy. The chain carries TRBV7-2 and TRBJ1-4, with D perhaps matching TRBD1 (6 bases). Sequencing input: blood. The CDR3 loop is CASSSTGTTNEKLFF. DNA of the CDR3: TGTGCCAGCAGCTCGACAGGAACAACTAATGAAAAACTGTTTTTT. Together with reference TRBV7-2 and TRBJ1-4, the CDR3 gives the full variable domain: GAGVSQSPSNKVTEKGKDVELRCDPISGHTALYWYRQSLGQGLEFLIYFQGNSAPDKSGLPSDRFSAERTGGSVSTLTIQRTQQEDSAVYLCASSSTGTTNEKLFFGSGTQLSVL.